These 12 T cell receptor beta chains were sequenced from one sample in a study of cytomegalovirus exposure and HLA in healthy donors. The PCR employed 60 Vbeta primers together with 13 Jbeta primers. Profiled with immunoSEQ multiplex PCR; TCRdb holds only in-frame clones, not every one. This table has 120,000 to 150,000 clones, approximately 76% appearing once. The material sequenced was PBMCs. The receptors derive from a man in his forties in good health and CMV-seronegative.

This clone was seen more than once but under ten times. The chain couples TRBV18 to TRBJ2-5; 10 bases map to TRBD1. The end of the DNA fits TRBJ2-7 better, so the J call may be wrong. CDR1 is KGHSH and CDR2 is LQKENI in the germline V gene. The CDR3 runs 15 residues. CDR3 protein: CATSIGGQGTYEQYF. CDR3 in DNA: TGTGCCACCTCCATCGGGGGACAGGGGACCTACGAGCAGTACTTC.

The V gene is TRBV5-1, the J gene TRBJ2-2; TRBD1 matches at 8 bases. CDR1 SGHRS and CDR2 YFSETQ come from the germline V gene. The CDR3 loop spans 16 amino acids. Germline trimming cut 2 bases from V and 4 bases from J; bases unmatched to any gene: 7. CDR3 DNA: TGCGCCAGCAGCTTTACAGGGGGAGCGATCACCGGGGAGCTGTTTTTT. Its translation: CASSFTGGAITGELFF.

The V and J genes are TRBV18 and TRBJ2-5, with 8 bases fitting TRBD1. From germline, CDR1 is KGHSH and CDR2 LQKENI. This CDR3 is 14 amino acids long. The V and J ends lost 2 bases and 4 bases, in that order; junction bases with no gene match: 3. CDR3 region: CASSPTDRVETQYF. CDR3 DNA: TGTGCCAGCTCACCAACGGACAGGGTAGAGACCCAGTACTTC.

J is TRBJ2-5 and V is TRBV4-1, with D tentatively TRBD1 (5 bases). Germline V gene data show CDR1 as MGHRA and CDR2 as YSYEKL. V was clipped by 1 base and J by 1 base, with 10 bases between them. The CDR3 sequence is 15 residues long. The CDR3 DNA reads as TGCGCCAGCAGCCAAGTACAGGCCATCCAAGAGACCCAGTACTTC. It is translated as CASSQVQAIQETQYF.

Only one count was recorded for this clone. The chain has TRBV28 and TRBJ1-4; 9 positions agree with TRBD1. The CDR3 covers 15 residues. Germline assignment: CDR1 MDHEN and CDR2 SYDVKM. With V trimmed by 4 bases and J by 5 bases, 5 bases remained unmatched. The CDR3 DNA reads TGTGCCAGCAGTTCCTCAGGACAGGGGAATGAAAAACTGTTTTTT. Encoded protein: CASSSSGQGNEKLFF.

V is TRBV2 and J is TRBJ1-4, with a tentative D call TRBD1 (5 bases). The CDR3 consists of 14 residues. V was trimmed by 7 bases and J by 3 bases, leaving 12 bases between them. In germline, CDR1 is SNHLY, CDR2 FYNNEI. CDR3 loop: CASNGGDPNEKLFF. The CDR3 DNA follows: TGTGCCAGCAATGGAGGGGACCCTAATGAAAAACTGTTTTTT.

The V and J genes are TRBV28 and TRBJ2-5; D is possibly TRBD2 (6 bases). V was cut by 3 bases and J by 4 bases, with 15 bases left in between. The germline CDR1 and CDR2 sequences are MDHEN and SYDVKM. The CDR3 sequence is 15 residues long. CDR3 nucleotides: TGTGCCAGCAGTTTTTCGGGGAGGTGGGGAGAGACCCAGTACTTC. Residues: CASSFSGRWGETQYF.

CDR3 bases: TGTGCCAGCAGTTTAGGTGTAGGAGGGGAGACCCAGTACTTC. As protein: CASSLGVGGETQYF. The chain combines TRBV27 with TRBJ2-5; tentative D call: TRBD2 (6 bases). Looked up from germline, CDR1 is MNHEY and CDR2 is SMNVEV (reference sequence). The CDR3 totals 14 residues. With 2 bases removed from V and 5 bases from J, the gap between germline ends came to 12 bases.

The table lists this clone with a few counts. V usage is TRBV4-2 and J usage is TRBJ1-4; D gene unclear. Germline V gene sequence: CDR1 LGHNA, CDR2 YNFKEQ. V was trimmed by 0 bases and J by 2 bases, leaving 13 bases between them. This CDR3 comprises 17 residues. CDR3 loop: CASSQENQLLTNEKLFF. As DNA, the CDR3 is TGTGCCAGCAGCCAAGAAAATCAGTTGCTCACTAATGAAAAACTGTTTTTT.

The chain uses TRBV7-2 and TRBJ2-2, with D perhaps matching TRBD1 (6 bases). The V gene lost 6 bases and the J gene lost 0 bases, with 8 bases spanning the gap. Germline CDR1 is SGHTA and CDR2 is FQGNSA. The CDR3 length is 14 residues. The CDR3, as DNA: TGTGCCAGCAGGGGGACAACGAACACCGGGGAGCTGTTTTTT. Translating gives CASRGTTNTGELFF.

This sequence joins TRBV5-1 and TRBJ1-1; possible D gene TRBD1, 6 bases. V lost 0 bases and J lost 0, with 18 bases in between. Germline CDR1 is SGHRS and CDR2 is YFSETQ. The CDR3 extends over 18 amino acids. CDR3 sequence: CASSLARWGTSMNTEAFF. CDR3 sequence (DNA): TGCGCCAGCAGCTTGGCCCGGTGGGGGACAAGTATGAACACTGAAGCTTTCTTT.

With respect to this clone: Relative to the germline gene, one junction end is altered; a read error may explain this. This chain connects TRBV4-3 to TRBJ2-3, with 8 bases matching TRBD2. Germline V CDR1 and CDR2: LGHNA, YSLEER. This CDR3 has 17 residues. The CDR3: CARSQDVAGGSTDTQYF. CDR3 nucleotides: TGCGCCCGCAGCCAAGACGTGGCGGGGGGAAGCACAGATACGCAGTATTTT.